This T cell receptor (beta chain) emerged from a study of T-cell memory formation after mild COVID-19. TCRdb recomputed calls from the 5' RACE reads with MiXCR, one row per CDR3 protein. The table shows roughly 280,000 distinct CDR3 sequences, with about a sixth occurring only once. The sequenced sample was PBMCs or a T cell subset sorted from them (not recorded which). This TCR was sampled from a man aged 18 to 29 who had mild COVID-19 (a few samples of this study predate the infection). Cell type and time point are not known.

CDR3: CSARDRTATDTQYF. As DNA, the CDR3 is TGCAGTGCTAGAGACCGGACTGCCACAGATACGCAGTATTTT. The rearrangement joins TRBV20-1 to TRBJ2-3; possibly TRBD2 for D (5 bases). V lost 0 bases to trimming and J lost 2 bases, with 9 bases between them. CDR1 is DFQATT and CDR2 is SNEGSKA in the germline V gene (reference sequence). CDR3 length: 14 amino acids.